These 14 T cell receptor beta chains share one sample of origin, sequenced in a study of read filtering for tumor transcriptome and immune sequencing. The library was built from about 400 ng RNA with molecular barcoded adaptors for alpha/delta and beta/gamma chains. TCRdb re-called the reads with MiXCR, one entry per CDR3 protein. The profile covers tens of thousands of distinct CDR3 sequences, with 15% to 25% appearing a single time and over 13% taken by the ten largest. Input material: a population of CD138-negative cells sorted from bone marrow. These receptors were taken from a donor at least 40 years old with multiple myeloma.

With regard to this clonotype: A much larger clone differs by one base, so this may be a read error. The genes are TRBV5-6 and TRBJ1-1; unclear D gene. CDR1 is SGHDT, CDR2 YYEEEE, per germline. Trimming left V 7 bases short and J 4 bases short, with 14 bases between. CDR3 length: 13 residues. As DNA, the CDR3 is TGTGCCAGCCAAACGGCCGTCAGCACTGAAGCTTTCTTT. Encoded protein: CASQTAVSTEAFF. Variable domain in full (rest from reference TRBV5-6 and TRBJ1-1): DAGVTQSPTHLIKTRGQQVTLRCSPKSGHDTVSWYQQALGQGPQFIFQYYEEEERQRGNFPDRFSGHQFPNYSSELNVNALLLGDSALYLCASQTAVSTEAFFGQGTRLTVV.

In this sample, this clonotype turned up many times. V gene TRBV12-3 or TRBV12-4 combines with J gene TRBJ2-7; TRBD1 agrees at 9 bases. The V segment lost 7 bases and the J segment 0 bases; nucleotides outside the gene matches: 7. CDR3 size: 15 residues. Here the CDR3 DNA reads TGTGCCAGCAAGCCGGGACAGGGCAGCTCCTACGAGCAGTACTTC. Translated: CASKPGQGSSYEQYF.

This clonotype was seen ten or more times. CDR3 DNA: TGTGCCAGCAGTGAATATTCAAAAGGAGGCTACACCTTC. Encoded protein: CASSEYSKGGYTF. The chain couples TRBV25-1 to TRBJ1-2, with unresolved D. This CDR3 region has 13 residues. Looked up from germline, CDR1 is MGHDK and CDR2 is SYGVNS. Trimming pared 0 bases from V and 8 bases from J, leaving 10 bases between.

Comment on this clonotype: A read error may produce the germline difference seen at one junction end. The chain carries TRBV12-3 or TRBV12-4 and TRBJ2-7, with 7 positions matching TRBD2. The CDR3 covers 13 residues. The CDR3: CASSIWEGHELYF. In DNA, the CDR3 is TGTGCCAGCAGTATATGGGAGGGGCACGAGCTGTACTTC.

This clonotype was picked up many times. The chain has TRBV20-1 and TRBJ2-2, with 9 positions matching TRBD1. The germline V gene has CDR1 DFQATT and CDR2 SNEGSKA (reference sequence). The V gene end was trimmed by 3 bases and the J gene end by 0 bases; junction bases not matched to a gene: 2. The CDR3 extends over 15 amino acids. The CDR3 spells CSARRTGANTGELFF. The CDR3, as DNA: TGCAGTGCTAGGCGGACAGGGGCGAACACCGGGGAGCTGTTTTTT.

In this sample, this clonotype turned up many times. This sequence joins TRBV6-1 and TRBJ1-5; TRBD1 is a possible D gene (5 bases). CDR3 length: 14 amino acids. V lost 7 bases, J lost 0 bases, and 10 bases lay in between. Germline CDR1 and CDR2: MNHNS and SASEGT. The CDR3 sequence: CASNPGASNQPQHF. In DNA form, the CDR3 reads TGTGCCAGCAACCCCGGGGCTAGCAATCAGCCCCAGCATTTT.

The DNA of the CDR3 is TGTGCCAGCAGCCCCGGGACAGGGATGTACGAGCAGTACTTC. It encodes CASSPGTGMYEQYF. The rearrangement joins TRBV2 to TRBJ2-7; 9 bases are shared with TRBD1. V was pared by 6 bases and J by 4 bases, with 7 bases of the junction left unmatched. The CDR3 consists of 14 residues. Germline CDR1 is SNHLY and CDR2 is FYNNEI.

This clonotype has at least ten counts. The chain carries TRBV6-1 and TRBJ2-1; TRBD2 is a possible D gene (6 bases). The CDR3 runs 15 residues. Per germline, CDR1 MNHNS and CDR2 SASEGT. Trimming removed 4 bases from V and 4 bases from J, with 14 bases in between. The CDR3: CASSAGGSGYNEQFF. CDR3 bases: TGTGCCAGCAGTGCAGGTGGGAGCGGGTACAATGAGCAGTTCTTC.

This clonotype was recorded at least ten times. The chain combines TRBV12-3 or TRBV12-4 with TRBJ2-1, with 11 bases aligning to TRBD2. CDR3 length equals 15 residues. The V segment lost 3 bases and the J segment 9 bases; nucleotides outside the gene matches: 7. CDR3 DNA sequence: TGTGCCAGCAGTTTCACTAGCGGGAGACTCGGTGAGCAGTTCTTC. It encodes CASSFTSGRLGEQFF.

A remark on this clonotype: Being one base from a much bigger clone, this may be a read error. The CDR3 does not close with the conserved phenylalanine or tryptophan, likely indicating a read error. This chain links TRBV28 with TRBJ2-7, with unresolved D. Germline CDR1 and CDR2: MDHEN and SYDVKM. The CDR3 length is 13 residues. The germline V and J ends were trimmed by 5 bases and 7 bases, with 15 bases remaining between them. Written as DNA, the CDR3 is TGTGCCAGCAGTCCTCCTAGAGCCGGTGAGCAGTACCTC. Translating gives CASSPPRAGEQYL.

This clonotype is medium-sized. The germline gene is not matched at one end of the junction; a read error may be the cause. The chain's CDR3 is CASSPWAGPGSNEQFF. The CDR3 DNA follows: TGTGCTAGCAGCCCCTGGGCGGGACCCGGAAGCAATGAGCAGTTCTTC. The gene calls are TRBV7-3 and TRBJ2-1, with TRBD2 as a possible D gene (6 bases). Germline CDR1 is SGHTA and CDR2 is FQGTGA. The CDR3 is 16 residues long.

Regarding this clonotype: A much larger clone lies a single base off, so this may be a read error. The chain recombines TRBV12-5 with TRBJ2-3, with D unresolved. This CDR3 is 11 amino acids long. V was shortened by 6 bases and J by 5 bases, with 6 bases between the two germline ends. Germline V CDR1 and CDR2: LGHNT, FRNRAP. The CDR3 here is CASGSGDTQYF. The CDR3 nucleotides are TGTGCTAGTGGGTCGGGAGATACGCAGTATTTT.

This clonotype was seen ten or more times. The chain couples TRBV20-1 to TRBJ1-1; D remains unclear. Germline values: CDR1 DFQATT, CDR2 SNEGSKA (reference sequence). The CDR3 is 13 amino acids. The V end lost 1 base, the J end lost 10 bases, and 16 bases lay between the germline ends. CDR3 sequence reads: CSARAEQVRRAFF. CDR3 sequence (DNA): TGCAGTGCTAGAGCCGAACAAGTTCGAAGAGCTTTCTTT.

This clonotype was seen ten or more times. The chain is built from TRBV7-9 and TRBJ1-4; D unclear. Between the trimmed V and J ends, which lost 2 bases and 8 bases, there was a span of 9 bases. Germline CDR1 reads SEHNR; CDR2 reads FQNEAQ (reference sequence). This CDR3 region has 13 residues. Written as DNA, the CDR3 is TGTGCCAGCAGCTTAAGTGTCGGCGAAAAACTGTTTTTT. This sequence encodes CASSLSVGEKLFF.